This T cell receptor beta chain was sequenced in a study of cytomegalovirus exposure and HLA in healthy donors. General study findings and limits: The classifier, whose performance was assessed in both the original and validation cohorts, reportedly diagnosed cytomegalovirus status with high specificity and sensitivity.

PCR employed 60 Vbeta and 13 Jbeta primers. TCRdb's table, derived via immunoSEQ multiplex PCR, lists solely in-frame clones and lacks some. The sample has about 77,000 clones, around 78% seen once. Trimming took 3 bases from V and 3 from J, leaving 14 bases between them. The CDR3 consists of 16 residues. Germline values: CDR1 SGHAT, CDR2 FQNNGV. This clone was observed a few times. Its target is not known. The chain joins TRBV11-2 to TRBJ2-2; D might be TRBD1 (6 bases). The specimen sequenced was PBMCs. The source of this sequence is a man aged 35 to 55 in good health and CMV-seronegative. The CDR3 DNA reads TGTGCCAGCAGCTTGAGGGGGTCCCCTTACACCGGGGAGCTGTTTTTT. Translating gives CASSLRGSPYTGELFF.